These 11 T cell receptor beta chains originate from one sample sequenced in a study of human T cells and chemical hapten exposure. One entry per CDR3 protein, called by TCRdb with MiXCR from the RACE reads. The sample carries approximately 400,000 distinct CDR3 sequences, 4.8% recorded once. This sample's time point: patch test 1, 2 weeks after DPC sensitization. Treatment noted: therapeutic diphenylcyclopropenone sensitization with weekly scalp DPC. The material sequenced was whole blood, taken in connection with sensitization to the hapten diphenylcyclopropenone (DPC). Source of these receptors: a woman aged 50 to 60 with alopecia areata. Some clones in this sample may be carry-over from other donors' samples.

In this sample, this clonotype turned up many times. The chain recombines TRBV10-3 with TRBJ2-2; perhaps TRBD2 as D (6 bases). V was shortened by 10 bases and J by 4 bases, with 16 bases between the two germline ends. The CDR3 loop spans 14 amino acids. The V gene's germline CDR1 is ENHRY and CDR2 SYGVKD. The CDR3 DNA sequence: TGTGCCACCAGACCGACTAGTACCACCGGGGAGCTGTTTTTT. It is translated as CATRPTSTTGELFF.

This clonotype was seen a few times. The chain couples TRBV13 to TRBJ2-1, with 9 bases fitting TRBD1. The CDR3 has 14 residues. Germline CDR1 and CDR2: PRHDT and FYEKMQ (reference sequence). Germline trimming cut 4 bases from V and 9 bases from J; bases unmatched to any gene: 7. This CDR3 is CASSSGQGNGEQFF. In DNA, the CDR3 is TGTGCCAGCAGCTCGGGACAGGGTAACGGTGAGCAGTTCTTC.

At least ten counts were recorded for this clonotype. The chain carries TRBV29-1 and TRBJ1-2; D is undetermined. CDR3 length: 12 residues. V gave up 6 bases and J gave up 8 bases, with 16 bases separating them. Germline V gene sequence: CDR1 SQVTM, CDR2 ANQGSEA. The CDR3 spells CSVPHRLEGYTF. For the CDR3, the DNA is TGCAGCGTCCCCCATAGGTTAGAGGGCTACACCTTC.

This clonotype has ten or more counts. This chain connects TRBV7-2 to TRBJ2-3; 14 nucleotides line up with TRBD2. Germline CDR1 is SGHTA and CDR2 is FQGNSA. The CDR3 is 16 amino acids. The V gene end was trimmed by 2 bases and the J gene end by 5 bases; junction bases not matched to a gene: 3. The CDR3: CASSLLTSGGEDTQYF. The DNA for the CDR3 is TGTGCCAGCAGCTTACTGACTAGCGGGGGGGAAGATACGCAGTATTTT.

This clonotype appeared many times. The chain is built from TRBV30 and TRBJ1-1, with D hard to call. The germline V gene has CDR1 GTSNPN and CDR2 SVGIG (reference sequence). V lost 4 bases to trimming and J lost 0 bases, with 12 bases between them. The CDR3 loop spans 14 amino acids. DNA for the CDR3: TGTGCCTGGAAATCACGGAACATGAACACTGAAGCTTTCTTT. As protein: CAWKSRNMNTEAFF.

The CDR3 sequence: CASSSRRDVAGGGEQYF. The CDR3 nucleotides are TGTGCCAGCAGTTCCCGCCGGGATGTGGCGGGAGGAGGTGAGCAGTACTTC. The J gene is TRBJ2-7, the V gene TRBV12-3 or TRBV12-4, with TRBD2 matching over 8 bases. The CDR3 runs to 17 residues. The V segment lost 4 bases and the J segment 7 bases; nucleotides outside the gene matches: 18.

In this sample, this clonotype turned up many times. The chain couples TRBV15 to TRBJ2-3; 8 bases fit TRBD2. The CDR3 covers 12 residues. J was trimmed by 5 bases and V by 8 bases; bases with no gene match: 3. Germline V gene lookup returns CDR1 LNHNV and CDR2 YYDKDF (reference sequence). The CDR3 bases are TGTGCCACCTACCGGGGGGGAGATACGCAGTATTTT. Protein: CATYRGGDTQYF. Supplemented by reference TRBV15 and TRBJ2-3, the full variable domain reads DAMVIQNPRYQVTQFGKPVTLSCSQTLNHNVMYWYQQKSSQAPKLLFHYYDKDFNNEADTPDNFQSRRPNTSFCFLDIRSPGLGDTAMYLCATYRGGDTQYFGPGTRLTVL.

This clonotype was detected ten times or more. V usage is TRBV14 and J usage is TRBJ2-1, with D uncertain. Trimming stripped 1 base from V and 14 bases from J, with 12 bases between. The CDR3 spans 12 residues. The germline V gene encodes CDR1 SGHDN and CDR2 FVKESK. The CDR3 loop is CASSQGGLHEFF. The CDR3 DNA sequence: TGTGCCAGCAGCCAAGGAGGCCTACACGAGTTCTTC.

This clonotype occurred a few times. The V gene is TRBV28, the J gene TRBJ2-4; D might be TRBD1 (6 bases). Germline CDR1 reads MDHEN; CDR2 reads SYDVKM. With 6 bases removed from V and 0 bases from J, the gap between germline ends came to 18 bases. The CDR3 is 17 residues long. CDR3 coding DNA: TGTGCCAGCAGACCGTCGACAGGTCCCCTAGCCAAAAACATTCAGTACTTC. Protein sequence: CASRPSTGPLAKNIQYF.

About this clonotype: This may stem from a read error, because a much larger clone lies one nucleotide away. This chain connects TRBV18 to TRBJ1-1; the D gene is possibly TRBD1 (6 bases). The CDR3 totals 15 residues. Germline values: CDR1 KGHSH, CDR2 LQKENI. The chain's CDR3 is CASSSPGGFNTEAFF. The DNA of the CDR3 is TGTGCCAGCTCATCACCGGGGGGCTTTAACACTGAAGCTTTCTTT.

Points on this clonotype: It may be a read error: a sequence one base away is much more abundant. J is TRBJ1-5 and V is TRBV3-1; tentatively, D is TRBD1 (5 bases). Germline V lookup: CDR1 LGHDT, CDR2 YNNKEL (reference sequence). The CDR3 spans 15 residues. The DNA for the CDR3 is TGTGCCAGCAGCCTGGGGCAGCAAGGCAATCGGCCCCAGCATTTT. Protein sequence: CASSLGQQGNRPQHF.